These 21 T cell receptor beta chains came from one sample sequenced in a study of CD4+ T cells in melanoma. Sequencing was performed with immunoSEQ multiplex PCR; in TCRdb, only in-frame clones are kept and a portion is missing. This sample has about 11,000 clones, with approximately 68% found just once. The sample comprised cells from a culture (not recorded whether cultured in vitro). The origin of the receptors is a human donor with melanoma.

This rearrangement joins TRBV11-3 to TRBJ2-1; TRBD1 or TRBD2 may be the D gene (5 bases each). V was cut by 5 bases and J by 6 bases, with 17 bases left in between. Germline V gene lookup returns CDR1 SGHNT and CDR2 YENEEA. CDR3 length: 15 residues. The CDR3 nucleotides are TGTGCCAGCAGCCTGGGACCAACTAATATCAATGAGCAGTTCTTC. Translating gives CASSLGPTNINEQFF.

J is TRBJ2-7 and V is TRBV6-5, with 10 bases lining up with TRBD1. J was trimmed by 8 bases and V by 5 bases; bases with no gene match: 12. The CDR3 length is 15 residues. Germline CDR1 is MNHEY and CDR2 is SVGAGI. CDR3: CASSNPGQGLVKQYF. Written as DNA, the CDR3 is TGTGCCAGCAGTAATCCGGGACAGGGGCTTGTAAAGCAGTACTTC.

This clone was observed a single time. This sequence joins TRBV6-6 and TRBJ1-5; D unresolved. Germline-derived CDR1 and CDR2 are MNHNY and SVGAGI (reference sequence). This CDR3 spans 14 amino acids. Trimming pared 5 bases from V and 5 bases from J, leaving 13 bases between. CDR3 sequence: CASSRRRTYQPQHF. The CDR3, as DNA: TGTGCCAGCAGTCGCCGCAGAACATATCAGCCCCAGCATTTT.

This clone appeared a few times. The chain combines TRBV27 with TRBJ1-1; the D is unclear. Germline V lookup: CDR1 MNHEY, CDR2 SMNVEV (reference sequence). V lost 5 bases and J lost 5, with 15 bases in between. The CDR3 covers 14 residues. CDR3: CASSEVRRGTEAFF. The CDR3 region has the DNA TGTGCCAGCAGTGAGGTAAGGAGAGGAACTGAAGCTTTCTTT.

This clone came up once. The CDR3 spells CASSFSGGYEKLFF. The CDR3 DNA is TGTGCCAGCAGCTTCTCCGGGGGGTATGAAAAACTGTTTTTT. The rearrangement uses TRBV5-5 and TRBJ1-4; D is possibly TRBD1 (5 bases). Germline CDR1 and CDR2: SGHKS and YYEKEE (reference sequence). The ends were cut back, 2 bases at V and 6 bases at J, with 11 bases in the middle. This CDR3 spans 14 amino acids.

This chain uses TRBV2 with TRBJ1-1; weak D call: TRBD1 (6 bases). CDR3 length: 15 amino acids. The germline V gene has CDR1 SNHLY and CDR2 FYNNEI. The V gene lost 6 bases and the J gene lost 1 base, with 15 bases spanning the gap. CDR3 residues: CASSQGGGWNTEAFF. The DNA of the CDR3 is TGTGCCAGCAGCCAAGGGGGGGGATGGAACACTGAAGCTTTCTTT.

The genes are TRBV6-5 and TRBJ1-4; D gene uncertain. Germline CDR1 and CDR2: MNHEY and SVGAGI. The CDR3 runs 15 residues. The V end was cut by 0 bases, the J end by 6 bases, with 11 bases between. CDR3 bases: TGTGCCAGCAGTTACTCGAGTGGTGTTTATGAAAAACTGTTTTTT. Residues: CASSYSSGVYEKLFF.

This clone appeared a single time. The chain has TRBV6-5 and TRBJ2-3, with D possibly being TRBD1 (6 bases). Germline V lookup: CDR1 MNHEY, CDR2 SVGAGI. V gave up 8 bases and J gave up 6 bases, with 9 bases separating them. This CDR3 spans 11 amino acids. CDR3 in amino acids: CASRRGDTQYF. CDR3 sequence (DNA): TGTGCCAGCCGAAGGGGGGATACGCAGTATTTT.

The chain uses TRBV4-1 and TRBJ2-7; 9 nucleotides align to TRBD1. The V gene's germline CDR1 is MGHRA and CDR2 YSYEKL. J gave up 1 base and V 4 bases, and 8 bases lay outside the gene matches. The CDR3 has 16 amino acids. The CDR3 here is CASSLPRTGESYEQYF. The CDR3 DNA sequence: TGCGCCAGCAGCCTCCCTCGGACAGGGGAGTCCTACGAGCAGTACTTC.

The chain joins TRBV19 to TRBJ1-2; the D gene is possibly TRBD1 (5 bases). The CDR3 has 13 residues. Germline values: CDR1 LNHDA, CDR2 SQIVND (reference sequence). V lost 5 bases, J lost 6 bases, and 13 bases lay in between. As DNA, the CDR3 is TGTGCCAGTAGTCTCCGGGGGAGAAATGGCTACACCTTC. Protein product: CASSLRGRNGYTF.

CDR3 in amino acids: CAWSVSTDTQYF. Here the CDR3 DNA reads TGTGCCTGGAGTGTGAGCACAGATACGCAGTATTTT. The chain joins TRBV30 to TRBJ2-3; no clear D. CDR3 length: 12 amino acids. The germline V gene has CDR1 GTSNPN and CDR2 SVGIG (reference sequence). Trimming pared 0 bases from V and 0 bases from J, leaving 1 base between.

CDR3 nucleotides: TGCGCCAGCAGCTTGGGGGACAGGTCAAACACTGAAGCTTTCTTT. Residues: CASSLGDRSNTEAFF. The chain combines TRBV5-1 with TRBJ1-1; 8 positions agree with TRBD1. In germline, CDR1 is SGHRS, CDR2 YFSETQ. The CDR3 covers 15 residues. With V trimmed by 0 bases and J by 2 bases, 3 bases remained unmatched.

This rearrangement joins TRBV27 to TRBJ2-2; the D gene is possibly TRBD2 (6 bases). There are 16 residues in the CDR3. Trimming took 1 base from V and 4 from J, leaving 13 bases between them. Germline V gene lookup returns CDR1 MNHEY and CDR2 SMNVEV (reference sequence). CDR3 amino acids: CASSLYLGGATGELFF. CDR3 in DNA: TGTGCCAGCAGTTTATACTTGGGGGGAGCCACCGGGGAGCTGTTTTTT.

The chain joins TRBV6-6 to TRBJ1-6, with D hard to call. The V end was cut by 2 bases, the J end by 9 bases, with 5 bases between. The CDR3 totals 12 residues. Germline values: CDR1 MNHNY, CDR2 SVGAGI (reference sequence). In DNA form, the CDR3 reads TGTGCCAGCAGTTACGAGGGTTCACCCCTCCACTTT. It encodes CASSYEGSPLHF.

The rearrangement joins TRBV5-5 to TRBJ1-1, with D possibly being TRBD1 (5 bases). There are 13 residues in the CDR3. From germline, CDR1 is SGHKS and CDR2 YYEKEE (reference sequence). With 4 bases removed from V and 3 bases from J, the gap between germline ends came to 10 bases. CDR3 in amino acids: CASSGVRDTEAFF. CDR3 nucleotide sequence: TGTGCCAGCAGCGGGGTCAGGGACACTGAAGCTTTCTTT.

The CDR3 DNA reads TGTGCCAGCAGCCAAGATTGGATGGGGAGCTCTGGAAACACCATATATTTT. It encodes CASSQDWMGSSGNTIYF. V is TRBV4-2 and J is TRBJ1-3, with no clear D. V lost 0 bases, J lost 0 bases, and 12 bases lay in between. The CDR3 extends over 17 amino acids. In germline, CDR1 is LGHNA, CDR2 YNFKEQ.

This clone was detected a few times. The chain employs TRBV7-9 and TRBJ1-2, with D possibly TRBD1 on 5 matching bases. The germline V gene encodes CDR1 SEHNR and CDR2 FQNEAQ (reference sequence). This CDR3 spans 11 amino acids. The V gene lost 5 bases and the J gene lost 13 bases, with 14 bases spanning the gap. CDR3 bases: TGTGCCAGCAGCAAGACCACCGGGGCCACCTTC. As protein: CASSKTTGATF.

CDR3 amino acids: CASSFQGARRDEQYF. CDR3 coding DNA: TGTGCCAGCAGCTTCCAGGGGGCCCGCAGGGACGAGCAGTACTTC. The rearrangement links TRBV13 to TRBJ2-7, with 8 nucleotides matching TRBD1. Germline CDR1 is PRHDT and CDR2 is FYEKMQ (reference sequence). The CDR3 is made up of 15 amino acids. The ends lost 3 bases at V and 5 bases at J; junction bases unmatched: 9.

This clone occurred a few times. The chain combines TRBV30 with TRBJ1-2, with 8 positions matching TRBD1. The junction had 17 bases not matched to a gene; V was cut back by 0 bases and J by 8 bases. The CDR3 is 17 amino acids. The germline V gene encodes CDR1 GTSNPN and CDR2 SVGIG (reference sequence). In DNA, the CDR3 is TGTGCCTGGAGTGTGCCGGGACAGGTGCATGCCAGGGGCGGCTACACCTTC. It codes for CAWSVPGQVHARGGYTF.

The chain couples TRBV6-6 to TRBJ1-1; D perhaps matches TRBD1 (6 bases). V gave up 8 bases and J gave up 3 bases, with 10 bases separating them. CDR1 and CDR2 (germline): MNHNY, SVGAGI (reference sequence). The CDR3 covers 12 residues. The CDR3 DNA is TGTGCCAGCCGCCGGACAGACACTGAAGCTTTCTTT. Translation gives CASRRTDTEAFF.

The gene calls are TRBV7-2 and TRBJ1-1; TRBD1 matches at 8 bases. J was trimmed by 4 bases and V by 5 bases; bases with no gene match: 9. In germline, CDR1 is SGHTA, CDR2 FQGNSA. This CDR3 contains 15 residues. The CDR3 reads CASSTDRVKVTEAFF. CDR3 sequence (DNA): TGTGCCAGCAGCACGGACAGGGTGAAGGTCACTGAAGCTTTCTTT.